Sequencing of this T cell receptor beta chain was carried out in a study of T cells in Graves' hyperthyroidism and ophthalmopathy. Germline assignment: CDR1 LGHDT and CDR2 YNNKEL (reference sequence). The CDR3 is made up of 18 amino acids. J gave up 7 bases and V 6 bases, and 17 bases lay outside the gene matches. This clonotype has only a few counts. What was amplified from RNA transcripts were TCR beta CDR3 regions. A set of HTBI primers served as the primers for a first-round RT-PCR of the TCR CDR3. From the multiplex PCR reads, TCRdb called clonotypes with MiXCR, one entry per CDR3 protein. The sample holds approximately 640,000 distinct CDR3 sequences, 17% seen once.

The receptor was derived from a man aged 45 to 65 with Graves' hyperthyroidism. The genes are TRBV3-1 and TRBJ2-1, with 11 bases aligning to TRBD2. Material: blood. CDR3 sequence reads: CASSQLLAGARSVNEQFF. The CDR3 nucleotides are TGTGCCAGCAGTCAGCTACTAGCGGGAGCGAGGTCAGTTAATGAGCAGTTCTTC.